The 28 T cell receptor beta chains below come from one sample, sequenced in a study of T cells after yellow fever vaccination. TCRdb used MiXCR to reprocess the 5' RACE reads, holding one entry per CDR3 protein. The sample consists of under 200,000 distinct CDR3 sequences, around 7.2% of them appearing once. The specimen comprised CD4+ T cells sorted from PBMCs, sampled 5 to 6 days after the first yellow fever vaccination. The receptors shown here come from a man aged 18 to 30 who received the YFV17D yellow fever vaccine.

This clonotype was counted ten times or more. The chain joins TRBV24-1 to TRBJ2-2; a weak D match, TRBD1 (5 bases). Germline CDR1 is KGHDR and CDR2 is SFDVKD. The germline V and J ends were trimmed by 4 bases and 1 base, with 12 bases remaining between them. There are 16 residues in the CDR3. The CDR3 region has the DNA TGTGCCACCAGTGACGGATGGGGCGGGAACACCGGGGAGCTGTTTTTT. It codes for CATSDGWGGNTGELFF.

The sample holds many counts of this clonotype. The chain uses TRBV7-3 and TRBJ2-5, with TRBD2 as a possible D gene (6 bases). CDR1 is SGHTA, CDR2 FQGTGA, per germline. This CDR3 is 13 amino acids long. V lost 5 bases and J lost 1, with 8 bases in between. This CDR3 reads CASSPGAQETQYF. CDR3 nucleotides: TGTGCCAGCAGCCCGGGAGCCCAAGAGACCCAGTACTTC.

This clonotype showed up many times. The chain carries TRBV10-3 and TRBJ2-1; 9 bases align to TRBD2. Germline trimming cut 3 bases from V and 1 base from J; bases unmatched to any gene: 7. The CDR3 runs 17 residues. CDR1 and CDR2 from the germline V gene are ENHRY and SYGVKD. The CDR3 sequence: CAISDGGGARSYNEQFF. CDR3 in DNA: TGTGCCATCAGTGACGGCGGGGGGGCCCGGTCCTACAATGAGCAGTTCTTC.

This clonotype has only a few counts. The chain joins TRBV20-1 to TRBJ1-2, with 9 bases that match TRBD1. The J segment lost 1 base and the V segment lost 6 bases, leaving 6 bases of the junction unmatched. This CDR3 is built from 14 residues. The V gene's germline CDR1 is DFQATT and CDR2 SNEGSKA (reference sequence). DNA of the CDR3: TGCAGTGCATTACAGGGGGCGAGTAACTATGGCTACACCTTC. Translating gives CSALQGASNYGYTF.

The table lists this clonotype with many counts. The gene calls are TRBV27 and TRBJ2-7; D is possibly TRBD1 (6 bases). The CDR3 runs to 14 residues. V was pared by 3 bases and J by 2 bases, with 11 bases between. Germline lookup yields CDR1 MNHEY and CDR2 SMNVEV (reference sequence). CDR3 in amino acids: CASSFPRGPYEQYV. The CDR3 nucleotides are TGTGCCAGCAGTTTTCCCAGGGGACCCTACGAGCAGTACGTC.

The table lists this clonotype with many counts. The rearrangement uses TRBV5-5 and TRBJ1-6; a weak D match, TRBD1 (5 bases). CDR1 SGHKS and CDR2 YYEKEE come from the germline V gene (reference sequence). V lost 4 bases, J lost 10 bases, and 24 bases lay in between. This CDR3 region has 17 residues. CDR3: CASSGGTRGANWSPLHF. The CDR3, as DNA: TGTGCCAGCAGCGGGGGGACTCGCGGGGCGAATTGGTCACCCCTCCACTTT.

This clonotype occurred many times. This CDR3 reads CASSLFSGGPSTYNEQFF. The CDR3 nucleotides read TGTGCCAGCAGCTTATTTTCCGGGGGGCCTTCAACTTACAATGAGCAGTTCTTC. The J gene is TRBJ2-1, the V gene TRBV11-1; D is perhaps TRBD2 (7 bases). CDR1 and CDR2 from the germline V gene are SGHAT and FQDESV (reference sequence). Trimming stripped 2 bases from V and 4 bases from J, with 21 bases between. CDR3 length equals 18 residues.

The chain employs TRBV7-2 and TRBJ2-7; D is undetermined. CDR1 and CDR2 from the germline V gene are SGHTA and FQGNSA. V lost 6 bases and J lost 0, with 12 bases in between. The CDR3 runs to 14 residues. The CDR3 loop is CASRPAHSSYEQYF. CDR3 sequence (DNA): TGTGCCAGCAGGCCGGCCCATAGCTCCTACGAGCAGTACTTC.

The V call is TRBV6-5, the J call TRBJ1-6; 9 nucleotides agree with TRBD1. The CDR3 covers 16 residues. Germline CDR1 is MNHEY and CDR2 is SVGAGI. After removal of 2 bases from V and 7 bases from J, the junction contained 6 bases not matched to a gene. CDR3 bases: TGTGCCAGCAGTTACATGGTACAGGGGGCAAATTCACCCCTCCACTTT. It yields the protein CASSYMVQGANSPLHF.

This clonotype was picked up a small number of times. The gene calls are TRBV19 and TRBJ2-7; D tentatively fits TRBD1 or TRBD2 (6 bases each). With 5 bases removed from V and 1 base from J, the gap between germline ends came to 15 bases. The CDR3 extends over 15 amino acids. Looked up from germline, CDR1 is LNHDA and CDR2 is SQIVND (reference sequence). CDR3 loop: CASSYVGGKSYEQYV. CDR3 nucleotides: TGTGCCAGTAGTTACGTAGGGGGGAAATCCTACGAGCAGTACGTC.

This clonotype was seen ten or more times. The rearrangement uses TRBV28 and TRBJ1-1, with a weak D call TRBD1 (5 bases). The CDR3 length is 11 residues. Germline CDR1 and CDR2: MDHEN and SYDVKM. V was shortened by 2 bases and J by 7 bases, with 5 bases between the two germline ends. Here the CDR3 DNA reads TGTGCCAGCAGTTTAAGGGGTGAAGCTTTCTTT. It is translated as CASSLRGEAFF.

This clonotype was seen repeatedly, ten times or more. The CDR3 coding sequence is TGTGCCAGCAGCCCCGACCAATATGGCTACACCTTC. Its translation is CASSPDQYGYTF. The rearrangement links TRBV12-3 or TRBV12-4 to TRBJ1-2; no clear D. The CDR3 runs 12 residues. Trimming took off 6 bases at V and 5 bases at J, with 10 bases between the two ends.

This clonotype appeared many times. This chain joins TRBV7-2 and TRBJ2-7; D not certain. The CDR3 loop spans 13 amino acids. The V gene's germline CDR1 is SGHTA and CDR2 FQGNSA. Trimming pared 3 bases from V and 7 bases from J, leaving 13 bases between. The CDR3 DNA sequence: TGTGCCAGCAGCTTTTTTCCCAACGCGGAGCAGTACTTC. This sequence encodes CASSFFPNAEQYF.

In its sample, this clonotype was seen many times. The chain is built from TRBV11-2 and TRBJ1-1; perhaps TRBD1 as D (6 bases). This CDR3 has 14 residues. Trimming removed 6 bases from V and 5 bases from J, with 16 bases in between. Germline CDR1 SGHAT, CDR2 FQNNGV. The CDR3 coding sequence is TGTGCCAGCAGTCCAATAACAGGGAGGACTGAAGCTTTCTTT. Its translation: CASSPITGRTEAFF.

This clonotype was seen a few times. The chain joins TRBV6-2 or TRBV6-3 to TRBJ2-5; weak D call: TRBD1 (5 bases). The V end lost 4 bases, the J end lost 3 bases, and 15 bases lay between the germline ends. The length of the CDR3 is 15 residues. Germline V gene sequence: CDR1 MNHEY, CDR2 SVGEGT. CDR3 loop: CASSSAFGAKETQYF. In DNA, the CDR3 is TGTGCCAGCAGTTCAGCCTTTGGGGCAAAAGAGACCCAGTACTTC.

This clonotype was observed many times. This chain links TRBV7-8 with TRBJ1-1; no reliable D call. CDR1 and CDR2 (germline): SGHVS, FQNEAQ. The CDR3 runs 14 residues. V gave up 5 bases and J gave up 4 bases, with 14 bases separating them. CDR3 region: CASSPIYRSTEAFF. CDR3 sequence (DNA): TGTGCCAGCAGCCCCATTTACCGAAGCACTGAAGCTTTCTTT.

This clonotype has only a few counts. V gene TRBV5-8 combines with J gene TRBJ2-7; TRBD1 matches 9 bases. CDR1 and CDR2 (germline): SGHTS, YDEGEE. The CDR3 is 13 residues long. J gave up 5 bases and V 4 bases, and 4 bases lay outside the gene matches. CDR3 region: CASSRTGDHEQYF. The DNA of the CDR3 is TGTGCCAGCAGCCGGACAGGGGACCACGAGCAGTACTTC.

This clonotype has only a few counts. The J gene is TRBJ1-2, the V gene TRBV7-8; D ambiguous. The length of the CDR3 is 13 residues. Trimming stripped 3 bases from V and 8 bases from J, with 13 bases between. The germline CDR1 and CDR2 sequences are SGHVS and FQNEAQ. CDR3 in DNA: TGTGCCAGCAGCTTCAACCCAGGCGGGGGCTACACCTTC. Its protein is CASSFNPGGGYTF.

This clonotype was detected a few times. The chain has TRBV7-9 and TRBJ2-5, with 11 nucleotides matching TRBD1. Trimming took 4 bases from V and 2 from J; bases not matched to a gene: 3. There are 15 residues in the CDR3. The germline V gene encodes CDR1 SEHNR and CDR2 FQNEAQ (reference sequence). The CDR3: CASSSDRGLQETQYF. The CDR3 region has the DNA TGTGCCAGCAGCTCGGACAGGGGGCTACAAGAGACCCAGTACTTC.

This clonotype was counted ten times or more. The chain links TRBV5-1 to TRBJ1-2, with 8 bases identical to TRBD1. J gave up 6 bases and V 0 bases, and 10 bases lay outside the gene matches. The CDR3 consists of 16 residues. CDR1 is SGHRS and CDR2 is YFSETQ in the germline V gene. Here the CDR3 reads CASSLAQGARSDGYTF. The CDR3 DNA is TGCGCCAGCAGCTTGGCCCAGGGGGCGAGGAGTGATGGCTACACCTTC. The full variable domain, completed using reference TRBV5-1 and TRBJ1-2, is KAGVTQTPRYLIKTRGQQVTLSCSPISGHRSVSWYQQTPGQGLQFLFEYFSETQRNKGNFPGRFSGRQFSNSRSEMNVSTLELGDSALYLCASSLAQGARSDGYTFGSGTRLTVV.

This chain links TRBV4-2 with TRBJ1-5; D is undetermined. Germline CDR1 LGHNA, CDR2 YNFKEQ. Trimming removed 4 bases from V and 2 bases from J, with 18 bases in between. The CDR3 length is 17 residues. The CDR3 bases are TGTGCCAGCAGCCCAACATTCTTCGATGGGGGCAATCAGCCCCAGCATTTT. The encoded protein is CASSPTFFDGGNQPQHF.

V usage is TRBV27 and J usage is TRBJ2-6; TRBD1 matches at 9 bases. The CDR3 sequence is 20 residues long. Germline lookup yields CDR1 MNHEY and CDR2 SMNVEV (reference sequence). V was clipped by 0 bases and J by 2 bases; unmatched bases: 11. CDR3 sequence reads: CASSLSGWDRALPGANVLTF. CDR3 nucleotide sequence: TGTGCCAGCAGTTTATCTGGTTGGGACAGGGCCTTACCTGGGGCCAACGTCCTGACTTTC.

In this sample, this clonotype turned up many times. The chain has TRBV6-1 and TRBJ2-3, with unresolved D. Germline-derived CDR1 and CDR2 are MNHNS and SASEGT. The length of the CDR3 is 15 residues. V was shortened by 2 bases and J by 7 bases, with 16 bases between the two germline ends. The CDR3 DNA follows: TGTGCCAGCAGTGAAAACCCTGATCTCGTGAATACGCAGTATTTT. Translating gives CASSENPDLVNTQYF.

This clonotype was observed a handful of times. This chain connects TRBV20-1 to TRBJ1-2; D is undetermined. Looked up from germline, CDR1 is DFQATT and CDR2 is SNEGSKA (reference sequence). CDR3 size: 12 residues. The V end was cut by 3 bases, the J end by 5 bases, with 10 bases between. The CDR3 DNA follows: TGCAGTGCTAGCGGCAGATTGTATGGCTACACCTTC. It specifies CSASGRLYGYTF.

This clonotype appeared a few times. The rearrangement links TRBV7-3 to TRBJ2-3, with 8 bases lining up with TRBD2. The CDR3 is 15 residues long. V trimming: 8 bases; J trimming: 0 bases; junction bases outside the gene matches: 7. In germline, CDR1 is SGHTA, CDR2 FQGTGA. CDR3 in DNA: TGTGCCAGCCCGGGGGGGGGGCTTAGCACAGATACGCAGTATTTT. This translates into CASPGGGLSTDTQYF. Using reference TRBV7-3 and TRBJ2-3 for the parts outside the CDR3, the full variable domain is GAGVSQTPSNKVTEKGKYVELRCDPISGHTALYWYRQSLGQGPEFLIYFQGTGAADDSGLPNDRFFAVRPEGSVSTLKIQRTERGDSAVYLCASPGGGLSTDTQYFGPGTRLTVL.

The V gene is TRBV7-6, the J gene TRBJ2-4; TRBD1 matches 7 bases. The CDR3 has 16 residues. Germline V CDR1 and CDR2: SGHVS, FNYEAQ. V dropped 1 base and J dropped 4; count of bases not matched to a gene: 7. CDR3 nucleotides: TGTGCCAGCAGCTTAGAATCCCCAGGGGGAAAAAACATTCAGTACTTC. Protein sequence: CASSLESPGGKNIQYF.

This clonotype was detected only a few times. CDR3 coding DNA: TGTGCCAGCAGTTACTCTTGGCAGCTTAATCAGCCCCAGCATTTT. It specifies CASSYSWQLNQPQHF. V is TRBV6-5 and J is TRBJ1-5, with D uncertain. Trimming removed 0 bases at V and 4 bases at J, with 10 bases between. The V gene's germline CDR1 is MNHEY and CDR2 SVGAGI. CDR3 size: 15 residues.

In its sample, this clonotype was seen many times. This chain links TRBV5-6 with TRBJ2-2, with D possibly TRBD1 on 5 matching bases. The V gene lost 2 bases and the J gene lost 0 bases, with 11 bases spanning the gap. CDR1 is SGHDT, CDR2 YYEEEE, per germline. This CDR3 has 16 amino acids. The CDR3, as DNA: TGTGCCAGCAGCTTTCCTCCAGGGACGAACACCGGGGAGCTGTTTTTT. Amino acid sequence: CASSFPPGTNTGELFF.